The clone carrying this T cell receptor (beta chain) was recorded once. The sample is drawn from a study of blood T cell repertoires in COVID-19. About the study: The cDNA or gDNA used as material had been derived from T cells, B-cell-depleted T cells, or PBMCs.

The CDR3 runs to 16 residues. In germline, CDR1 is SGHTA, CDR2 FQGNSA. Trimming at V came to 1 base and at J to 4 bases, leaving 5 bases not matched to a gene. The study drew participants aged about 18 to 95 years from 24 US areas. The data were produced by immunoSEQ multiplex PCR, yet TCRdb's version contains in-frame clones alone and is incomplete. The sample lists 150,000 to 200,000 clones; approximately 85% were seen once. The chain employs TRBV7-2 and TRBJ2-1; 9 positions agree with TRBD2. This receptor was taken from a woman aged 18-29 years who had recovered from COVID-19. Sequencing input: PBMCs or T cells enriched from blood (not recorded which). The CDR3 DNA sequence: TGTGCCAGCAGCTTAGTCGGCGGGGGGGCGTACAATGAGCAGTTCTTC. Translated: CASSLVGGGAYNEQFF.